One sample yielded the 7 T cell receptor beta chains listed below, sequenced in a study of T cell repertoires in aging, cancer and after chemotherapy. The template was genomic DNA from peripheral blood, not RNA. A mixed TRB-A/B primer pool amplified rearranged TRB by multiplex touch-down PCR. MiXCR, applied by TCRdb to the multiplex PCR reads, yields one record per CDR3 protein. This repertoire shows roughly 8,100 distinct CDR3 sequences, about 29% found once; its top ten account for over 8.5%. Sequencing used blood. The receptors were sampled from a human donor in good health.

The gene calls are TRBV5-1 and TRBJ2-2; 9 bases fit TRBD2. Germline assignment: CDR1 SGHRS and CDR2 YFSETQ. This CDR3 is 16 amino acids long. V dropped 0 bases and J dropped 3; count of bases not matched to a gene: 3. Here the CDR3 reads CASSLVAGEHTGELFF. The CDR3 DNA reads as TGCGCCAGCAGCTTGGTAGCGGGGGAGCACACCGGGGAGCTGTTTTTT.

V is TRBV5-1 and J is TRBJ2-2; TRBD1 matches 9 bases. The CDR3 loop spans 15 amino acids. Germline trimming cut 6 bases from V and 1 base from J; bases unmatched to any gene: 4. Germline loops: CDR1 SGHRS, CDR2 YFSETQ. The CDR3 is CASMGDRENTGELFF. The CDR3 coding sequence is TGCGCCAGCATGGGGGACAGGGAGAACACCGGGGAGCTGTTTTTT.

V gene TRBV10-3 combines with J gene TRBJ1-2; no reliable D call. Trimming shortened V by 3 bases and J by 8 bases, and 13 bases separated the two germline ends. Germline assignment: CDR1 ENHRY and CDR2 SYGVKD. The CDR3 loop spans 13 amino acids. The CDR3 DNA sequence: TGTGCCATCAGTGAAAGTTACGGTGGCGGCTACACCTTC. It yields the protein CAISESYGGGYTF.

By proportion, this clonotype is medium-sized. CDR3 sequence: CASSYGRGYEKLFF. As DNA, the CDR3 is TGTGCCAGCAGTTACGGCAGGGGGTATGAAAAACTGTTTTTT. The chain is built from TRBV6-5 and TRBJ1-4; 7 bases agree with TRBD1. The CDR3 runs 14 residues. V trimming: 2 bases; J trimming: 6 bases; junction bases outside the gene matches: 3. The germline gives CDR1 MNHEY, CDR2 SVGAGI.

CDR3 in DNA: TGTGCCAGCAGGATAACTAGCGGGGGTTCGGAGACCCAGTACTTC. Encoded protein: CASRITSGGSETQYF. J is TRBJ2-5 and V is TRBV6-1; 11 nucleotides align to TRBD2. This CDR3 spans 15 amino acids. The V gene's germline CDR1 is MNHNS and CDR2 SASEGT. V shed 6 bases and J 5 bases; nucleotides not matched to a gene: 8.

As for this clonotype: A much larger clone lies a single base off, so this may be a read error. The gene calls are TRBV19 and TRBJ1-1, with D hard to call. V was shortened by 9 bases and J by 1 base, with 12 bases between the two germline ends. The CDR3 contains 13 residues. Germline V lookup: CDR1 LNHDA, CDR2 SQIVND (reference sequence). CDR3 DNA: TGTGCCAGCTGTACAGCGGAGAACACTGAAGCTTTCTTT. Residues: CASCTAENTEAFF.

This clonotype was picked up a small number of times. The chain joins TRBV12-3 or TRBV12-4 to TRBJ2-1; D is undetermined. The V gene lost 0 bases and the J gene lost 4 bases, with 7 bases spanning the gap. This CDR3 comprises 14 residues. The DNA of the CDR3 is TGTGCCAGCAGTTTAGCCGGAAGTTACAATGAGCAGTTCTTC. Encoded protein: CASSLAGSYNEQFF.